Listed here is a single T cell receptor (beta chain). Its antigen remains unknown. This entry is derived from a study of T-cell memory formation after mild COVID-19. Study results and caveats: Detection of some responders pre-infection suggested pre-existing cross-reactive memory T cells participated.

With constant-segment primers, 5'RACE yielded cDNA libraries of TCR alpha and TCR beta that carried sample barcodes and UMIs. TCRdb re-called the 5' RACE reads through MiXCR, storing one row per CDR3 protein. The table lists 180,000 or so distinct CDR3 sequences, around a tenth of them singletons. The V gene end was trimmed by 7 bases and the J gene end by 4 bases; junction bases not matched to a gene: 9. This CDR3 has 15 residues. CDR1 and CDR2 (germline): SGHRS, YFSETQ. Specimen: PBMCs or a T cell subset sorted from them (not recorded which). This sequence joins TRBV5-1 and TRBJ2-5, with 11 bases aligning to TRBD2. This TCR was sampled from a man aged 18-30 years who had mild COVID-19 (a few samples of this study predate the infection). Cell type and time point are not known. This CDR3 reads CASGPSLAGGETQYF. The DNA for the CDR3 is TGCGCCAGCGGACCATCGCTAGCGGGGGGAGAGACCCAGTACTTC.